These T cell receptor beta chains were read from a single sample in a study of T cell changes during pregnancy in multiple sclerosis. Assay used: immunoSEQ multiplex PCR; TCRdb lists only in-frame clones, some missing. The sample has tens of thousands of clones, approximately 89% seen once. The starting material was CD8+ T cells from peripheral blood mononuclear cells, obtained in the first trimester of pregnancy. Receptors originate from a female donor with multiple sclerosis, enrolled in a pregnancy study. The CDR3 runs from the conserved cysteine through the conserved F or W. Fields, in order: J gene, V gene, CDR3 protein.

J gene: TRBJ2-7; V gene: TRBV27; CDR3 protein: CASSLVGSGYEQYF
J gene: TRBJ2-7; V gene: TRBV15; CDR3 protein: CATSRELAGVSYEQYF
J gene: TRBJ2-1; V gene: TRBV11-3; CDR3 protein: CASSFSGGNEQFF
J gene: TRBJ2-1; V gene: TRBV10-1; CDR3 protein: CASTRAGLVVVGDEQFF
J gene: TRBJ1-4; V gene: TRBV29-1; CDR3 protein: CSSSGTVLGEKLFF
J gene: TRBJ2-5; V gene: TRBV4-1; CDR3 protein: CASSQDIRGETQYF
J gene: TRBJ1-2; V gene: TRBV6-5; CDR3 protein: CASSDSTGHGYTF
J gene: TRBJ2-3; V gene: TRBV6-5; CDR3 protein: CASSFPTSGGTDTQYF
J gene: TRBJ2-1; V gene: TRBV6-5; CDR3 protein: CASSLTPGLAGDEQFF
J gene: TRBJ2-5; V gene: TRBV11-2; CDR3 protein: CASSLGPSGGETQYF
J gene: TRBJ1-1; V gene: TRBV19; CDR3 protein: CASRMGGVEAFF
J gene: TRBJ2-1; V gene: TRBV6-5; CDR3 protein: CASSVRGHFNEQFF
J gene: TRBJ1-1; V gene: TRBV9; CDR3 protein: CASSGSGPGQTFF
J gene: TRBJ1-1; V gene: TRBV6-5; CDR3 protein: CASSYGSAGLTEAFF
J gene: TRBJ2-1; V gene: TRBV19; CDR3 protein: CASSTGEAGAWDEQFF
J gene: TRBJ2-1; V gene: TRBV2; CDR3 protein: CATQSGRGFIF
J gene: TRBJ2-3; V gene: TRBV9; CDR3 protein: CASSSSGSTDTQYF
J gene: TRBJ1-2; V gene: TRBV9; CDR3 protein: CASSVGPGLILYYGYTF
J gene: TRBJ2-5; V gene: TRBV5-4; CDR3 protein: CASSVTGGQETQYF
J gene: TRBJ2-7; V gene: TRBV19; CDR3 protein: CASSPGQVNYEQYF